Below, 17 T cell receptor beta chains from the same sample are listed, as sequenced in a study of beta chain features in type 1 diabetes. Regarding the study as a whole: People with Type 1 diabetes carried modestly yet significantly shorter TCRB CDR3s in all four CD4+ subsets.

What these receptors recognize is not known. The whole isolated RNA underwent reverse transcription, so sequencing captured expressed TCRB transcripts. Profiled with immunoSEQ multiplex PCR; TCRdb holds only in-frame clones, not every one. This sample has approximately 250,000 clones; less than 30% occur once, and the top ten carry about 0.011%. Sequencing was done on a sample of naive CD4+ T cells from blood. The receptors stem from a woman aged 30 to 39 with type 1 diabetes.

The chain has TRBV29-1 and TRBJ2-1; D uncertain. The germline CDR1 and CDR2 sequences are SQVTM and ANQGSEA. The germline V and J ends were trimmed by 0 bases and 5 bases, with 14 bases remaining between them. CDR3 size: 15 residues. CDR3 nucleotide sequence: TGCAGCGTTGAAGAGTTTGTAGTAACAGACAATGAGCAGTTCTTC. Residues: CSVEEFVVTDNEQFF.

This clone was counted between two and nine times. This chain links TRBV7-9 with TRBJ2-5; possible D gene TRBD2, 6 bases. Germline CDR1 SEHNR, CDR2 FQNEAQ (reference sequence). This CDR3 spans 13 amino acids. V shed 8 bases and J shed 1 base, with 11 bases lying between them. CDR3 loop: CASCRGSQETQYF. In nucleotides, the CDR3 is TGTGCCAGCTGTCGGGGGAGCCAAGAGACCCAGTACTTC.

The genes are TRBV30 and TRBJ1-1; 9 nucleotides match TRBD1. The V gene's germline CDR1 is GTSNPN and CDR2 SVGIG (reference sequence). V was pared by 4 bases and J by 0 bases, with 12 bases of the junction left unmatched. The CDR3 extends over 17 amino acids. This CDR3 reads CAWTPGTGSIMNTEAFF. CDR3 DNA: TGTGCCTGGACACCCGGGACAGGGTCAATCATGAACACTGAAGCTTTCTTT. Complete variable domain (other parts from reference TRBV30 and TRBJ1-1): SQTIHQWPATLVQPVGSPLSLECTVEGTSNPNLYWYRQAAGRGLQLLFYSVGIGQISSEVPQNLSASRPQDRQFILSSKKLLLSDSGFYLCAWTPGTGSIMNTEAFFGQGTRLTVV.

The rearrangement joins TRBV7-9 to TRBJ1-4; D not resolved. This CDR3 spans 14 amino acids. Germline V gene data show CDR1 as SEHNR and CDR2 as FQNEAQ (reference sequence). With 7 bases removed from V and 0 bases from J, the gap between germline ends came to 9 bases. The DNA for the CDR3 is TGTGCCAGCACCCCTCTTTCAACTAATGAAAAACTGTTTTTT. Translated, it gives CASTPLSTNEKLFF. The full variable domain, rest sourced from reference TRBV7-9 and TRBJ1-4, is DTGVSQNPRHKITKRGQNVTFRCDPISEHNRLYWYRQTLGQGPEFLTYFQNEAQLEKSRLLSDRFSAERPKGSFSTLEIQRTEQGDSAMYLCASTPLSTNEKLFFGSGTQLSVL.

CDR3 DNA sequence: TGCAGCGTTGATCAGCCGACAGGACCGAACACTGAAGCTTTCTTT. Translated: CSVDQPTGPNTEAFF. The rearrangement uses TRBV29-1 and TRBJ1-1, with D possibly being TRBD1 (6 bases). CDR1 SQVTM and CDR2 ANQGSEA come from the germline V gene. The CDR3 has 15 amino acids. Trimming removed 3 bases from V and 1 base from J, with 15 bases in between.

The chain joins TRBV7-9 to TRBJ1-2; a possible D gene is TRBD1 (5 bases). The CDR3 is made up of 15 amino acids. Germline assignment: CDR1 SEHNR and CDR2 FQNEAQ (reference sequence). Trimming shortened V by 2 bases and J by 5 bases, and 15 bases separated the two germline ends. The CDR3, as DNA: TGTGCCAGCAGCTTAAGCCGGGCAGGGAAGTATGGCTACACCTTC. It yields the protein CASSLSRAGKYGYTF.

This clone was observed a handful of times. This sequence joins TRBV18 and TRBJ2-1, with 7 bases fitting TRBD2. Germline CDR1 reads KGHSH; CDR2 reads LQKENI. Losses at the gene ends were 0 bases for V and 5 bases for J; bases not matched to a gene: 4. This CDR3 is built from 15 residues. CDR3 sequence: CASSPPASGHNEQFF. Written as DNA, the CDR3 is TGTGCCAGCTCACCACCGGCTAGCGGTCACAATGAGCAGTTCTTC.

This chain connects TRBV11-3 to TRBJ2-1, with 7 bases fitting TRBD2. V lost 5 bases to trimming and J lost 6 bases; unmatched junction nucleotides: 7. CDR1 and CDR2 (germline): SGHNT, YENEEA. The CDR3 runs to 14 residues. This CDR3 reads CASSPERDRNEQFF. In nucleotides, the CDR3 is TGTGCCAGCAGCCCCGAGCGGGACCGCAATGAGCAGTTCTTC.

V usage is TRBV7-2 and J usage is TRBJ2-1; the match to TRBD2 covers 14 bases. The germline gives CDR1 SGHTA, CDR2 FQGNSA. Trimming took 5 bases from V and 9 from J; bases not matched to a gene: 9. The CDR3 spans 16 residues. The CDR3 DNA is TGTGCCAGCAGCCGGGGGACTAGCGGGAGTTTCGGTGAGCAGTTCTTC. Its translation is CASSRGTSGSFGEQFF.

The count of this clone is one. This chain joins TRBV28 and TRBJ1-2; 7 bases fit TRBD1. The J segment lost 4 bases and the V segment lost 8 bases, leaving 7 bases of the junction unmatched. The CDR3 spans 13 residues. The germline V gene encodes CDR1 MDHEN and CDR2 SYDVKM. This chain's CDR3 is CASLLGQTYGYTF. CDR3 nucleotide sequence: TGTGCCAGCTTATTGGGACAGACCTATGGCTACACCTTC.

This clone occurred a few times. For the CDR3, the DNA is TGTGCCAGCAGCCGACCGGGACAGGGTAGGGATGGCTACACCTTC. Protein sequence: CASSRPGQGRDGYTF. The V gene is TRBV7-9, the J gene TRBJ1-2; 9 bases are shared with TRBD1. The CDR3 is made up of 15 amino acids. Per the germline V gene, CDR1 is SEHNR and CDR2 is FQNEAQ (reference sequence). V was pared by 5 bases and J by 6 bases, with 10 bases of the junction left unmatched. The whole variable domain, remainder taken from reference TRBV7-9 and TRBJ1-2, is DTGVSQNPRHKITKRGQNVTFRCDPISEHNRLYWYRQTLGQGPEFLTYFQNEAQLEKSRLLSDRFSAERPKGSFSTLEIQRTEQGDSAMYLCASSRPGQGRDGYTFGSGTRLTVV.

This clone was counted only a few times. The chain recombines TRBV30 with TRBJ2-1, with TRBD2 identical over 8 bases. CDR3 length equals 14 residues. Losses at the gene ends were 5 bases for V and 6 bases for J; bases not matched to a gene: 9. The germline V gene has CDR1 GTSNPN and CDR2 SVGIG (reference sequence). The CDR3 DNA sequence: TGTGCCTGGGGACCGGGACTAGTCCCCAATGAGCAGTTCTTC. The encoded protein is CAWGPGLVPNEQFF.

This sequence joins TRBV5-4 and TRBJ1-4; D possibly corresponds to TRBD1 (6 bases). This CDR3 spans 15 amino acids. V was pared by 5 bases and J by 5 bases, with 16 bases between. CDR1 SGHNT and CDR2 YYREEE come from the germline V gene (reference sequence). The CDR3 spells CASSPDRLQNEKLFF. The CDR3 DNA follows: TGTGCCAGCAGTCCTGACAGGCTTCAAAATGAAAAACTGTTTTTT.

The sample holds a few counts of this clone. This chain uses TRBV2 with TRBJ1-5; the D gene is possibly TRBD1 (5 bases). Germline CDR1 and CDR2: SNHLY and FYNNEI. The length of the CDR3 is 15 residues. V lost 6 bases, J lost 0 bases, and 12 bases lay in between. The CDR3 loop is CASSEQVYSNQPQHF. CDR3 DNA: TGTGCCAGCAGCGAACAGGTTTATAGCAATCAGCCCCAGCATTTT.

CDR3 nucleotide sequence: TGCGCCAGCAGCCAAGCCGGGATCGGGAACACTGAAGCTTTCTTT. The encoded protein is CASSQAGIGNTEAFF. The chain joins TRBV4-1 to TRBJ1-1; no firm D call. Looked up from germline, CDR1 is MGHRA and CDR2 is YSYEKL. With 1 base removed from V and 1 base from J, the gap between germline ends came to 10 bases. The CDR3 runs 15 residues.

The rearrangement links TRBV7-9 to TRBJ2-7; D perhaps matches TRBD2 (5 bases). CDR1 SEHNR and CDR2 FQNEAQ come from the germline V gene (reference sequence). The germline V and J ends were trimmed by 1 base and 2 bases, with 9 bases remaining between them. This CDR3 has 14 amino acids. As DNA, the CDR3 is TGTGCCAGCAGCTTAGACCGGGATCCCTACGAGCAGTACTTC. Translating it yields CASSLDRDPYEQYF.

The sample holds a few counts of this clone. The J gene is TRBJ2-7, the V gene TRBV28; TRBD2 matches 11 bases. Unmatched junction bases numbered 17, after V lost 6 bases and J lost 7 bases. The CDR3 spans 17 residues. Germline V CDR1 and CDR2: MDHEN, SYDVKM. The CDR3 sequence is CASRWPAASGRTGEQYF. For the CDR3, the DNA is TGTGCCAGCAGATGGCCCGCGGCTAGCGGGAGGACGGGAGAGCAGTACTTC.